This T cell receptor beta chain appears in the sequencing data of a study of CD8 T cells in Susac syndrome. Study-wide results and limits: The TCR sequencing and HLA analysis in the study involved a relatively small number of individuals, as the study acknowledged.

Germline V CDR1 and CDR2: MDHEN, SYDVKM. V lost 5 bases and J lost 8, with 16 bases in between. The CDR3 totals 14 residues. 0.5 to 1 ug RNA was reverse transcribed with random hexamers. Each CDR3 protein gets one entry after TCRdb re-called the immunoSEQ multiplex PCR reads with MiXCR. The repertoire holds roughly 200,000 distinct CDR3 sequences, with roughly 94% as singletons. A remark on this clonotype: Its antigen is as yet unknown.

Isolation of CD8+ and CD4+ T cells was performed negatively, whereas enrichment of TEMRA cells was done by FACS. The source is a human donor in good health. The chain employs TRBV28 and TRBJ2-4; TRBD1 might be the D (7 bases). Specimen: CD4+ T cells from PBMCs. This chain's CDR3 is CASSPRGAPDIQYF. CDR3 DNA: TGTGCCAGCAGTCCCAGGGGGGCCCCCGACATTCAGTACTTC.